This TCR beta chain was sequenced in a study of T-cell memory formation after mild COVID-19. The wider study: TCR clusters mostly belonged to single donors.

The germline gives CDR1 SGHAT, CDR2 FQNNGV. V lost 5 bases and J lost 9; bases outside the gene matches: 15. CDR3 length equals 16 residues. Regarding the study as a whole: Cross-reactive memory seemingly joined, as some responding clones were found in pre-infection memory.

TCRdb itself ran the 5' RACE reads through MiXCR, one entry per CDR3 protein. The sample comprises roughly 400,000 distinct CDR3 sequences, approximately 18% of which are singletons, and roughly a fifth rests with the top ten. With regard to this clonotype: The antigen is unknown.

J is TRBJ2-1 and V is TRBV11-2, with TRBD2 identical over 8 bases. The source material was PBMCs or a T cell subset sorted from them (not recorded which). The TCR comes from a man aged 18 to 35 who had mild COVID-19 (a few samples of this study predate the infection). Cell type and time point are not known. The CDR3 loop reads CASSTPERGPPIEQFF. CDR3 in DNA: TGTGCCAGCAGCACCCCGGAGCGGGGGCCCCCCATTGAGCAGTTCTTC.